Described below is a single T cell receptor beta chain sequence and its context. The CDR3 length is 15 residues. Unmatched junction bases numbered 7, after V lost 8 bases and J lost 0 bases. Germline V gene lookup returns CDR1 MNHEY and CDR2 SMNVEV (reference sequence). These data are taken from a study of blood T cell repertoires in COVID-19. Overall study: Acute-phase and convalescent COVID-19 samples originated in the United States, Italy and Spain. T cells, B-cell-depleted T cells, or PBMCs supplied cDNA or gDNA.

Authors' data handling: Estimation of nucleated cell counts was performed using reference gene primer amplification. The method was immunoSEQ multiplex PCR; TCRdb's version includes in-frame clones alone and lacks a portion of them. V and J calls and clone size come straight from that table; D and trimming were deduced from the DNA. The data contain roughly 110,000 clones, 80% to 90% of them singletons. Sample: peripheral blood. The origin of this receptor is a human donor with acute or convalescent COVID-19. The donor label of this sample is uncertain. The gene calls are TRBV27 and TRBJ2-3, with TRBD1 matching over 8 bases. The CDR3 bases are TGTGCCAGCCCTATACGGGACAGGAGCACAGATACGCAGTATTTT. Its translation is CASPIRDRSTDTQYF.